The clone carrying this T cell receptor beta chain was seen a single time. This specimen comes from a study of brain T cells in children with intractable seizures. Sequencing used immunoSEQ multiplex PCR; TCRdb keeps in-frame clones, though not all of them. Found here are 88,000 or so clones, more than 75% of them singletons; the top ten hold less than 30%. This clonotype was obtained from a girl aged 2 to 9 with Rasmussen encephalitis and intractable seizures. Sequenced material: peripheral blood, taken at surgery.

This CDR3 reads CASRGGFMRAFF. For the CDR3, the DNA is TGTGCCAGCAGGGGGGGGTTTATGCGAGCTTTCTTT. The chain is built from TRBV6-5 and TRBJ1-1; possible D gene TRBD1, 5 bases. The CDR3 totals 12 residues. The germline CDR1 and CDR2 sequences are MNHEY and SVGAGI. The germline V and J ends were trimmed by 6 bases and 10 bases, with 15 bases remaining between them.